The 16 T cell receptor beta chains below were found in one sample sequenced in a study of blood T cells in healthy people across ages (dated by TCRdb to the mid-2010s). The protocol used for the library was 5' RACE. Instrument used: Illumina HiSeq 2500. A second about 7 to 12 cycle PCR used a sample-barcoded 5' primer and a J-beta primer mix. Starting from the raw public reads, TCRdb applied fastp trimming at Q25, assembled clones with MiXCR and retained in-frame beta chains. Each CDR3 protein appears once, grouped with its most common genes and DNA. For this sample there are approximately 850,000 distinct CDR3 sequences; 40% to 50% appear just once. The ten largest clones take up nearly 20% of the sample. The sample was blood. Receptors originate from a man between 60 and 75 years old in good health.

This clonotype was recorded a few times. CDR3 region: CASSQGRADEQYF. CDR3 nucleotides: TGCGCCAGCAGCCAAGGCAGGGCGGACGAGCAGTACTTC. The rearrangement joins TRBV4-3 to TRBJ2-7; possible D gene TRBD1, 5 bases. CDR1 and CDR2 from the germline V gene are LGHNA and YSLEER. Trimming shortened V by 1 base and J by 5 bases, and 9 bases separated the two germline ends. This CDR3 has 13 residues.

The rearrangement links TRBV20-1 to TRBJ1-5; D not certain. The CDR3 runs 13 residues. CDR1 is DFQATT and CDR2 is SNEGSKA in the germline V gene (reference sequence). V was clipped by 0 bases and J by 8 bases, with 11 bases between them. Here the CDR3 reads CSAREGRLEPQHF. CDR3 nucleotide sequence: TGCAGTGCTAGAGAAGGCAGGCTGGAGCCCCAGCATTTT.

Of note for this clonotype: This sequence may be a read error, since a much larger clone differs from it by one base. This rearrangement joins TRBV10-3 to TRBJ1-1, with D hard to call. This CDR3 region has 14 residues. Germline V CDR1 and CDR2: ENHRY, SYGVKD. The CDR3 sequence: CAISEGPMNTGAFF. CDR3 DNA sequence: TGTGCCATCAGTGAGGGACCGATGAACACTGGAGCTTTCTTT.

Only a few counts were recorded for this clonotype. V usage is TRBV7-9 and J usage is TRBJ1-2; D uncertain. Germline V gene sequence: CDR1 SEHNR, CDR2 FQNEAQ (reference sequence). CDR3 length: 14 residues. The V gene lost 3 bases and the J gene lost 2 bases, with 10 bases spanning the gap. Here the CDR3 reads CASSLGFTNYGYTF. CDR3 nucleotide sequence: TGTGCCAGCAGCTTGGGATTTACCAACTATGGCTACACCTTC.

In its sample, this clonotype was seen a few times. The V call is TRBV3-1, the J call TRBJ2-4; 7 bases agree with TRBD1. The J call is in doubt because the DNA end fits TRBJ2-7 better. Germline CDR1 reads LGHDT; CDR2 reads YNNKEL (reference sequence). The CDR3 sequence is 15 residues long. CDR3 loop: CASSHRDSKVYEQYF. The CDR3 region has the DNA TGTGCCAGCAGCCACCGGGACAGCAAAGTCTACGAGCAGTACTTC.

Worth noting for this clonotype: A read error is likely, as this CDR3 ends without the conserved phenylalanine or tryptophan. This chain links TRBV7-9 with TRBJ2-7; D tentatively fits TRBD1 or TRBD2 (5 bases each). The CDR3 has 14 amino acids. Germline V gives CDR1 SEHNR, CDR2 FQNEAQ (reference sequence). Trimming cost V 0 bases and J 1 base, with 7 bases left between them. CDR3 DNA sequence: TGTGCCAGCAGCTTAGCAGGGACGTCCTACGAGCAGTACCTC. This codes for CASSLAGTSYEQYL.

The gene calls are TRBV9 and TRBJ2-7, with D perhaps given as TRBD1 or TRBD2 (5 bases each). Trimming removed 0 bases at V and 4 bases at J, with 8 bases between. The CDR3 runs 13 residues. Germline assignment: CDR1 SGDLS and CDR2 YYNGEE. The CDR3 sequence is CASSVGEGYEQYF. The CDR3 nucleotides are TGTGCCAGCAGCGTAGGCGAGGGGTACGAGCAGTACTTC.

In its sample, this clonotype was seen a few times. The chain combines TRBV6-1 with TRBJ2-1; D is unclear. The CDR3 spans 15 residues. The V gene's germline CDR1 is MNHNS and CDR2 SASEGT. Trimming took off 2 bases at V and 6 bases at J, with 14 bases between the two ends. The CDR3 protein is CASSELGGAANEQFF. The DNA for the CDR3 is TGTGCCAGCAGTGAATTAGGTGGAGCAGCCAATGAGCAGTTCTTC.

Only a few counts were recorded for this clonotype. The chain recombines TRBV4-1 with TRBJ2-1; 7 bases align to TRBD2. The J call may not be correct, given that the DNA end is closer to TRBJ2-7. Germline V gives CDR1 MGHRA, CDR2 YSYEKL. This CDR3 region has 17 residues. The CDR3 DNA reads TGCGCCAGCAGCCAAGAAAGACTAGCTGGGACCTACAATGAGCAGTACTTC. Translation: CASSQERLAGTYNEQYF.

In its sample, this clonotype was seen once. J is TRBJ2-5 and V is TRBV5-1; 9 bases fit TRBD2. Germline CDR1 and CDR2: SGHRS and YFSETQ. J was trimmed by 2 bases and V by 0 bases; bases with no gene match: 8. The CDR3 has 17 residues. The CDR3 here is CASSLVVLSGGQETQYF. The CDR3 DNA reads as TGCGCCAGCAGCTTGGTAGTGCTTAGCGGGGGACAAGAGACCCAGTACTTC.

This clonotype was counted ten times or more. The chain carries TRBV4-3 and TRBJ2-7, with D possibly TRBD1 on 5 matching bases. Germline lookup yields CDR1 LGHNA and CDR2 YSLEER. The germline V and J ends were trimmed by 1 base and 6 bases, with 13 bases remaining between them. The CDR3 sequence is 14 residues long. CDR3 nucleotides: TGCGCCAGCAGCCAAGGCGCAGGGATCGTCGAGCAGTACTTC. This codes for CASSQGAGIVEQYF.

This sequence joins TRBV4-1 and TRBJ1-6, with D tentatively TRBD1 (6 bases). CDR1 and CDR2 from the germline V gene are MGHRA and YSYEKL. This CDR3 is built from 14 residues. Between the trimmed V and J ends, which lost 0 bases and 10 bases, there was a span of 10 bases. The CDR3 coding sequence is TGCGCCAGCAGCCAAGAGCAGGGGAGGTCACCCCTCCACTTT. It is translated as CASSQEQGRSPLHF.

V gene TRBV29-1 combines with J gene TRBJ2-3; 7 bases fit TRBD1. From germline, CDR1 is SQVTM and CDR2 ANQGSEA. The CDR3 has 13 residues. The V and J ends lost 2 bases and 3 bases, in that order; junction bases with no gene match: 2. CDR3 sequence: CSVEKQGTDTQYF. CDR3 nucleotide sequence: TGCAGCGTTGAAAAACAGGGGACAGATACGCAGTATTTT.

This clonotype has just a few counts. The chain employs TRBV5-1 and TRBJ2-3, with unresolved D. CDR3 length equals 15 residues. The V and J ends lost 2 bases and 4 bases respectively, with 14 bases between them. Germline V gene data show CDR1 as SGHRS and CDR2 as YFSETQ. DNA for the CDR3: TGCGCCAGCAGCTTCGACTCGAAGGTCGCAGATACGCAGTATTTT. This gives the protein CASSFDSKVADTQYF.

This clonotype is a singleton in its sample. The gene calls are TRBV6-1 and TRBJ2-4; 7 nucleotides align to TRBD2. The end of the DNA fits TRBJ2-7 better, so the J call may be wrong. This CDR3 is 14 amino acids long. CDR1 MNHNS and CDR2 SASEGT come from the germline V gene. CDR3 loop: CASSDPGLTYEQYF. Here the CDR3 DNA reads TGTGCCAGCAGTGACCCGGGACTAACCTACGAGCAGTACTTC.

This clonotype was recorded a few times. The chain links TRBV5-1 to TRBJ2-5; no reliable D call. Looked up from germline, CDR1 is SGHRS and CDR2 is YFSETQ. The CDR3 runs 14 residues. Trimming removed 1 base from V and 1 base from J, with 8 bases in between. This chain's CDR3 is CASSLLGPQETQYF. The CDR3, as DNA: TGCGCCAGCAGCTTGTTAGGCCCCCAAGAGACCCAGTACTTC.